The present T cell receptor (beta chain) was sequenced within a study of T cell clones after liver transplantation. As for the study in general: A pre-transplant mixed lymphocyte reaction with TCRbeta sequencing defined graft-donor-reactive clones followed in post-transplant blood. Tolerant meant at least one year fully off immunosuppression without liver enzymes above twice normal. Draws occurred before transplant, before withdrawal, and after complete or failed withdrawal.

The table came from immunoSEQ multiplex PCR; TCRdb's copy has only in-frame clones and leaves some out. The profile shows under 90,000 clones, roughly 80% of them singletons. CD3+CD4+ and CD3+CD8+ cells were FACS-sorted from thawed unstimulated PBMCs. The trim removed 0 bases at V and 0 bases at J, leaving 4 bases unmatched. Germline CDR1 reads SGDLS; CDR2 reads YYNGEE. The CDR3 spans 16 residues. The chain carries TRBV9 and TRBJ2-7; 9 bases line up with TRBD2. The input for sequencing was CD4+ T cells from blood, taken before liver transplant. The sequence derives from a human donor who received a liver transplant. The CDR3 sequence: CASSVGTSVSSYEQYF. The CDR3 DNA reads TGTGCCAGCAGCGTAGGGACTAGCGTGAGCTCCTACGAGCAGTACTTC. Combining the CDR3 with reference TRBV9 and TRBJ2-7 gives the whole variable domain DSGVTQTPKHLITATGQRVTLRCSPRSGDLSVYWYQQSLDQGLQFLIQYYNGEERAKGNILERFSAQQFPDLHSELNLSSLELGDSALYFCASSVGTSVSSYEQYFGPGTRLTVT.